This T cell receptor beta chain was identified during a study of a mutant IDH1 vaccine in newly diagnosed glioma. About the research overall: The study gave patients eight vaccinations in weeks 1, 3, 5, 7, 11, 15, 19, 23.

Clones were sequenced by immunoSEQ multiplex PCR, and TCRdb holds only the in-frame ones, with some missing. This sample yields around 60,000 clones, of which approximately 89% are seen a single time; 1.9% belongs to the top ten. Remarks on this clone: No antigen is known for it.

Germline values: CDR1 SGHRS, CDR2 YFSETQ. The junction had 14 bases not matched to a gene; V was cut back by 0 bases and J by 4 bases. This CDR3 has 18 residues. The time point here: week 11, during vaccination. Every vaccination contained 300 ug of the mutant IDH1 20-mer peptide and was paired with topical imiquimod. Each tumor in the donors was a new WHO grade 3 or 4 astrocytoma, IDH1-mutant and ATRX-lost. The chain links TRBV5-1 to TRBJ1-1, with 8 positions matching TRBD1. The material was PBMCs, obtained from a glioma patient whose treatment included an IDH1 peptide vaccine. The sequence came from a man aged 35-49 years with glioma. The CDR3 protein is CASSLGPRGQGKGTEAFF. Written as DNA, the CDR3 is TGCGCCAGCAGCTTGGGTCCTCGCGGACAGGGAAAGGGCACTGAAGCTTTCTTT. The entire variable domain, with the rest obtained from reference TRBV5-1 and TRBJ1-1, is as follows: KAGVTQTPRYLIKTRGQQVTLSCSPISGHRSVSWYQQTPGQGLQFLFEYFSETQRNKGNFPGRFSGRQFSNSRSEMNVSTLELGDSALYLCASSLGPRGQGKGTEAFFGQGTRLTVV.